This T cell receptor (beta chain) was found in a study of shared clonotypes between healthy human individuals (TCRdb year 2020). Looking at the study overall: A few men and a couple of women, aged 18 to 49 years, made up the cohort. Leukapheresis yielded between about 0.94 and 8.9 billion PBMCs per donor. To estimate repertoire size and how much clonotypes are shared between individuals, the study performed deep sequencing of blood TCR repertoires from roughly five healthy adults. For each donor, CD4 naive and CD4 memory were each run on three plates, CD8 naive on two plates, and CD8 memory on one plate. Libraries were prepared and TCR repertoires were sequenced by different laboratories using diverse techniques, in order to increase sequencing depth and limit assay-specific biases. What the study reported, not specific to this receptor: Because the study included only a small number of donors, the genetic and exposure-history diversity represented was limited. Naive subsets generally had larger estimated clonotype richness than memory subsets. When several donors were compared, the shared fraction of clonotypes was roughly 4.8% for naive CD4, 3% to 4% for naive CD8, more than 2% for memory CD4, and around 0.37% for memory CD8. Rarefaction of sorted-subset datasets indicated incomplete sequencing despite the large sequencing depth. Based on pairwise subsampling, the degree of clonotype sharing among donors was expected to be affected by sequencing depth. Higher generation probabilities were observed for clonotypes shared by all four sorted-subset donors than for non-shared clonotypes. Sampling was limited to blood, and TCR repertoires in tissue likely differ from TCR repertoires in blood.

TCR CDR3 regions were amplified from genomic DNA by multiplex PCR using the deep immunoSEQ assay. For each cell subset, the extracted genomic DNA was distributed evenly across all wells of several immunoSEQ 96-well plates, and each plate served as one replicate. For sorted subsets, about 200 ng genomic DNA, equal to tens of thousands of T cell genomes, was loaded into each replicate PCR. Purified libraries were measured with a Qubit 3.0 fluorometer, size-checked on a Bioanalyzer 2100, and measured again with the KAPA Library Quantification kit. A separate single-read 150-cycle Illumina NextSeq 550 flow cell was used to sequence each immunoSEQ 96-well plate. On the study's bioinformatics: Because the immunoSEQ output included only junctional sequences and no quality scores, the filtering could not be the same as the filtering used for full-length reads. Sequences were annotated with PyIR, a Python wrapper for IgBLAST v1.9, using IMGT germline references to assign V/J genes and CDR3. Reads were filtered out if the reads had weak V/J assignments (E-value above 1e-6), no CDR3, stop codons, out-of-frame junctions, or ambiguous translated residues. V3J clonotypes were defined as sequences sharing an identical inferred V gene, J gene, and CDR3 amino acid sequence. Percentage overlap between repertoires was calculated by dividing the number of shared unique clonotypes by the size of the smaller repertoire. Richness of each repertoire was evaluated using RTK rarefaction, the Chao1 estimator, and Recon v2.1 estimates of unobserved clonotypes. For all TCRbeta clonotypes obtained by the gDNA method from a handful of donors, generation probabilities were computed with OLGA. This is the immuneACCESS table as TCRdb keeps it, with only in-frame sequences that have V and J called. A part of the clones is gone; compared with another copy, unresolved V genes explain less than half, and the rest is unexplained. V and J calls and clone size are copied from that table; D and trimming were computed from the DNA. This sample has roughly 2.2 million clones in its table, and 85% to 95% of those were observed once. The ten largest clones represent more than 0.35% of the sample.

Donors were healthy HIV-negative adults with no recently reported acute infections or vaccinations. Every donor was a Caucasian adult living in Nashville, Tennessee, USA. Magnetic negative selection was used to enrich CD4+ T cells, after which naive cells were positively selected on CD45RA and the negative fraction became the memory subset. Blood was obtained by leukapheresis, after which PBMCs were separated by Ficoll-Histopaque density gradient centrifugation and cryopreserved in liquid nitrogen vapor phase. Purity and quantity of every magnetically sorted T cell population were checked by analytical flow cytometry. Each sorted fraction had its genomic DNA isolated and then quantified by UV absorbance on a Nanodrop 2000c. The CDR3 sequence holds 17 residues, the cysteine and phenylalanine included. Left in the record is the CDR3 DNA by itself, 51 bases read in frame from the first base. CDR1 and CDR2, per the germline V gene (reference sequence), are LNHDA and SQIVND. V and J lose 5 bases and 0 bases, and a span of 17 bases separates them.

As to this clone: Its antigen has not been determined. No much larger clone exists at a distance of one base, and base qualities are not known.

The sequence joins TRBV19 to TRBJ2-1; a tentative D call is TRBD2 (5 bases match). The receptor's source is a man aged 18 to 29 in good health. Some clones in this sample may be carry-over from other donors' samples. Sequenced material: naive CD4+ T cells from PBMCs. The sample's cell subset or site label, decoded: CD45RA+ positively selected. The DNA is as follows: TGTGCCAGTAGTCCGACCCAGCGGTTAAGCTCCTACAATGAGCAGTTCTTC. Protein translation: CASSPTQRLSSYNEQFF.